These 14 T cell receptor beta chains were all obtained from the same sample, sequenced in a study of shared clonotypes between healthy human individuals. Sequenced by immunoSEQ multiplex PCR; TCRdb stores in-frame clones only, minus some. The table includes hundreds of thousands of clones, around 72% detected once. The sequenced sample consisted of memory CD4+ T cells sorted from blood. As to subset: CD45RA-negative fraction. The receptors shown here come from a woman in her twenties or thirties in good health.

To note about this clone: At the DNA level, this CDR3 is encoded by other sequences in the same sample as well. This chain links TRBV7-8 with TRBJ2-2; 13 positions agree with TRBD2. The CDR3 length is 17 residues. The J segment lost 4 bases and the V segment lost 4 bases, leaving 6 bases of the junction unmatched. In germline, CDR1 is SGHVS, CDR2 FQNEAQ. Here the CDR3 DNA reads TGTGCCAGCAGCTCAGGACTAGCGGGAGTTGGCACCGGGGAGCTGTTTTTT. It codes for CASSSGLAGVGTGELFF.

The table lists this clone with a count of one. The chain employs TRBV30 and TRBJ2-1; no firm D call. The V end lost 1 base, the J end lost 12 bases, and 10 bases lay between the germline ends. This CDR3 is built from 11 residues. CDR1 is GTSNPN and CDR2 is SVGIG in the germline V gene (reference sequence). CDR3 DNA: TGTGCCTGGAGTGGCGGCTCTACGCAGTTCTTC. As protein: CAWSGGSTQFF.

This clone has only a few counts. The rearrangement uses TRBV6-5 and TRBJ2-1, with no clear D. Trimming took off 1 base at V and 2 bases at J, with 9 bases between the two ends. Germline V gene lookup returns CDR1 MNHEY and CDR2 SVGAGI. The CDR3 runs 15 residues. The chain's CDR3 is CASSYFQKTYNEQFF. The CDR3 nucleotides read TGTGCCAGCAGTTACTTCCAAAAAACCTACAATGAGCAGTTCTTC.

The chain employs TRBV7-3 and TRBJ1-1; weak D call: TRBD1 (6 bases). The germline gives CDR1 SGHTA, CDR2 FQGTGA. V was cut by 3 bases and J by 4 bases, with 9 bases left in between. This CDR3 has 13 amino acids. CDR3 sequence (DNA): TGTGCCAGCAGCTTTTCCAGGGGCACTGAAGCTTTCTTT. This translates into CASSFSRGTEAFF.

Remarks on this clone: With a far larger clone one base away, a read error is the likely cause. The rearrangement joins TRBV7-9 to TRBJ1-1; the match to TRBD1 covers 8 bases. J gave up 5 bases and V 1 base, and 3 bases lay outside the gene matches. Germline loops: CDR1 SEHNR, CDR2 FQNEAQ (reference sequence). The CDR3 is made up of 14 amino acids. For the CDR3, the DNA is TGTGCCAGCAGCTTAGTACAGGGGGGGACTGAAGCTTTCTTT. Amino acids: CASSLVQGGTEAFF.

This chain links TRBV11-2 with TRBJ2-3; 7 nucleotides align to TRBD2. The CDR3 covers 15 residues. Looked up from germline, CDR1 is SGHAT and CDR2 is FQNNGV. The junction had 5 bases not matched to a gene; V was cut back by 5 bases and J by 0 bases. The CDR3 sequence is CASSLQRDSTDTQYF. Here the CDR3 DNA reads TGTGCCAGCAGCCTTCAGCGGGATAGCACAGATACGCAGTATTTT. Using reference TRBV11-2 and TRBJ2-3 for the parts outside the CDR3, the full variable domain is EAGVAQSPRYKIIEKRQSVAFWCNPISGHATLYWYQQILGQGPKLLIQFQNNGVVDDSQLPKDRFSAERLKGVDSTLKIQPAKLEDSAVYLCASSLQRDSTDTQYFGPGTRLTVL.

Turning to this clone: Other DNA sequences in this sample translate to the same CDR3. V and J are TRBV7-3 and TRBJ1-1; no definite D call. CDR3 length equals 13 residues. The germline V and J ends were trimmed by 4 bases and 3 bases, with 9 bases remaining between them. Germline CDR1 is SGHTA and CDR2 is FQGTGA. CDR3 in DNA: TGTGCCAGCAGCTCCCAACGGGACACTGAAGCTTTCTTT. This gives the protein CASSSQRDTEAFF.

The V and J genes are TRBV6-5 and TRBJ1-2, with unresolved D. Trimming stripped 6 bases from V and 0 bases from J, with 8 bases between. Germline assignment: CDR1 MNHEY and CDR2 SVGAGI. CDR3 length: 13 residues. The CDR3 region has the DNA TGTGCCAGCAGGCCCCAGACTAACTATGGCTACACCTTC. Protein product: CASRPQTNYGYTF.

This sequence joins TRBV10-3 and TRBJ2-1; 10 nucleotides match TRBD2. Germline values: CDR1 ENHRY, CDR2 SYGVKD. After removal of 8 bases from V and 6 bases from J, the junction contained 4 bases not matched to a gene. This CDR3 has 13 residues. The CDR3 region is CAIASGSGNEQFF. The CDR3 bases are TGTGCCATCGCTAGCGGGAGCGGCAATGAGCAGTTCTTC.

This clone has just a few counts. The CDR3 DNA reads as TGTGCCAGCAGCAAAGGGAAGGGACGGTTCTACGAGCAGTACTTC. Translated: CASSKGKGRFYEQYF. The chain links TRBV21-1 to TRBJ2-7. TRBV21-1 is a recognized pseudogene. The CDR3 extends over 15 amino acids.

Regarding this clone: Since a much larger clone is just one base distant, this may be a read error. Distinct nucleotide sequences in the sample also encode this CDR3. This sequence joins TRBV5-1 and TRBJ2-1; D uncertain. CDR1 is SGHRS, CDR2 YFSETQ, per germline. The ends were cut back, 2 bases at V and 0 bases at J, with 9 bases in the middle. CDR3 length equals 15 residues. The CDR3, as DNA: TGCGCCAGCAGCTTCTCTGTAAGCTCCTACAATGAGCAGTTCTTC. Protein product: CASSFSVSSYNEQFF.

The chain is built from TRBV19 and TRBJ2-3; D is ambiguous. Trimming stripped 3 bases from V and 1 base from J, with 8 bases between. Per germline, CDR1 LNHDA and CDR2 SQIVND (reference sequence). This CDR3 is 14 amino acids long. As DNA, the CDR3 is TGTGCCAGTAGTATTCAAACTGGCACAGATACGCAGTATTTT. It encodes CASSIQTGTDTQYF.

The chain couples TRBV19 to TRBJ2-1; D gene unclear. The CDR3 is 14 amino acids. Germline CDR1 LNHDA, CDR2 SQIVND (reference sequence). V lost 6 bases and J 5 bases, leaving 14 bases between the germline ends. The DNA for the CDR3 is TGTGCCAGTAGGTGGGTCTATGGGGACAATGAGCAGTTCTTC. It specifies CASRWVYGDNEQFF.

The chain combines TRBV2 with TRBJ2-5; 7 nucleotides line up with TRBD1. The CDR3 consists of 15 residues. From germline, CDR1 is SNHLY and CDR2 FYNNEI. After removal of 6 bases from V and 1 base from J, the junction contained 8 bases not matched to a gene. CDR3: CASRAGQVIQETQYF. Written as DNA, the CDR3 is TGTGCCAGCAGAGCAGGACAGGTGATCCAAGAGACCCAGTACTTC.